The 27 T cell receptor beta chains below all came from one sample that was sequenced in a study of T cell responses to AZD1222 COVID-19 vaccine. Some clones are missing from TCRdb's copy, which holds only in-frame ones; the method was immunoSEQ multiplex PCR. The sample lists 150,000 to 200,000 clones, 88% seen once, with roughly 5.5% in the top ten. Sequenced material: peripheral blood, taken on day 0 of AZD1222 vaccination. The receptors shown here come from an adult in good health.

The rearrangement uses TRBV7-9 and TRBJ2-7, with D maybe TRBD1 (5 bases). The CDR3 is 17 residues long. V was trimmed by 5 bases and J by 3 bases, leaving 23 bases between them. Germline CDR1 is SEHNR and CDR2 is FQNEAQ (reference sequence). As DNA, the CDR3 is TGTGCCAGCAGCCGCTCTGGGCAGGGCCATTACCTCTACGAGCAGTACTTC. This encodes CASSRSGQGHYLYEQYF. Filled out from reference TRBV7-9 and TRBJ2-7, the complete variable domain reads DTGVSQNPRHKITKRGQNVTFRCDPISEHNRLYWYRQTLGQGPEFLTYFQNEAQLEKSRLLSDRFSAERPKGSFSTLEIQRTEQGDSAMYLCASSRSGQGHYLYEQYFGPGTRLTVT.

This clone was observed a few times. The chain joins TRBV7-9 to TRBJ1-5; D perhaps matches TRBD1 (5 bases). CDR1 and CDR2 from the germline V gene are SEHNR and FQNEAQ (reference sequence). The CDR3 runs to 13 residues. With 4 bases removed from V and 4 bases from J, the gap between germline ends came to 8 bases. The CDR3 is CASSSPGNQPQHF. The DNA for the CDR3 is TGTGCCAGCAGCTCACCAGGGAATCAGCCCCAGCATTTT. The complete variable domain, with remaining parts taken from reference TRBV7-9 and TRBJ1-5, reads DTGVSQNPRHKITKRGQNVTFRCDPISEHNRLYWYRQTLGQGPEFLTYFQNEAQLEKSRLLSDRFSAERPKGSFSTLEIQRTEQGDSAMYLCASSSPGNQPQHFGDGTRLSIL.

This chain joins TRBV7-9 and TRBJ1-3, with D unresolved. The CDR3 consists of 13 residues. Trimming removed 3 bases at V and 0 bases at J, with 3 bases between. The V gene's germline CDR1 is SEHNR and CDR2 FQNEAQ (reference sequence). CDR3 loop: CASSLNSGNTIYF. The CDR3 coding sequence is TGTGCCAGCAGCTTGAACTCTGGAAACACCATATATTTT.

The chain employs TRBV15 and TRBJ2-1; TRBD1 matches at 9 bases. The germline gives CDR1 LNHNV, CDR2 YYDKDF (reference sequence). CDR3 size: 16 residues. After removal of 3 bases from V and 6 bases from J, the junction contained 9 bases not matched to a gene. This CDR3 is CATSSPGTGLVNEQFF. CDR3 nucleotides: TGTGCCACCAGCAGCCCCGGGACAGGGCTGGTCAATGAGCAGTTCTTC. The whole variable domain, filled in from reference TRBV15 and TRBJ2-1, reads DAMVIQNPRYQVTQFGKPVTLSCSQTLNHNVMYWYQQKSSQAPKLLFHYYDKDFNNEADTPDNFQSRRPNTSFCFLDIRSPGLGDTAMYLCATSSPGTGLVNEQFFGPGTRLTVL.

This clone came up a few times. The genes are TRBV6-2 or TRBV6-3 and TRBJ2-6; TRBD2 matches 10 bases. The V gene end was trimmed by 2 bases and the J gene end by 0 bases; junction bases not matched to a gene: 1. Per the germline V gene, CDR1 is MNHEY and CDR2 is SVGEGT. This CDR3 has 17 amino acids. CDR3 residues: CASSYGTSASGANVLTF. In DNA form, the CDR3 reads TGTGCCAGCAGTTACGGGACTAGCGCCTCTGGGGCCAACGTCCTGACTTTC.

The chain is built from TRBV15 and TRBJ2-1; perhaps TRBD2 as D (7 bases). Germline values: CDR1 LNHNV, CDR2 YYDKDF (reference sequence). V was pared by 0 bases and J by 7 bases, with 19 bases between. The CDR3 consists of 17 residues. CDR3 sequence reads: CATSRDQGRGLRNEQFF. CDR3 bases: TGTGCCACCAGCAGAGACCAGGGGAGGGGTCTTAGAAATGAGCAGTTCTTC.

The V call is TRBV6-1, the J call TRBJ2-1, with D perhaps TRBD1 (5 bases). The CDR3 is 15 amino acids. Germline loops: CDR1 MNHNS, CDR2 SASEGT. The V gene lost 0 bases and the J gene lost 2 bases, with 8 bases spanning the gap. DNA for the CDR3: TGTGCCAGCAGTGAAGCGTGGGGCCCCTACAATGAGCAGTTCTTC. Protein product: CASSEAWGPYNEQFF.

Here the CDR3 reads CASSPSNYNEQFF. The CDR3 DNA is TGTGCCAGCAGCCCTTCCAACTACAATGAGCAGTTCTTC. J is TRBJ2-1 and V is TRBV28; no reliable D call. V was clipped by 6 bases and J by 3 bases, with 9 bases between them. Germline assignment: CDR1 MDHEN and CDR2 SYDVKM. The CDR3 length is 13 residues.

This clone occurred once. The chain links TRBV30 to TRBJ1-2; 10 bases match TRBD1. CDR1 is GTSNPN and CDR2 is SVGIG in the germline V gene (reference sequence). There are 17 residues in the CDR3. V lost 0 bases and J lost 3; bases outside the gene matches: 10. The CDR3 is CAWSVLGQGPEDYGYTF. DNA of the CDR3: TGTGCCTGGAGTGTACTGGGACAGGGGCCAGAAGACTATGGCTACACCTTC.

Points on this clone: Compared with germline, one end of the junction differs, possibly owing to a read error. The chain joins TRBV29-1 to TRBJ2-1; weak D call: TRBD1 (6 bases). This CDR3 has 10 residues. CDR1 and CDR2 from the germline V gene are SQVTM and ANQGSEA. The DNA for the CDR3 is TGCAGCGGATGGGACAATGTGCAGTTCTTC. It encodes CSGWDNVQFF.

The CDR3 reads CASSAIFDMGSPLHF. The CDR3 nucleotides read TGTGCCAGCAGCGCTATATTCGATATGGGTTCACCCCTCCACTTT. The chain links TRBV7-9 to TRBJ1-6; D unresolved. This CDR3 has 15 residues. Trimming removed 5 bases at V and 9 bases at J, with 17 bases between. The germline gives CDR1 SEHNR, CDR2 FQNEAQ (reference sequence).

The rearrangement uses TRBV27 and TRBJ1-4; perhaps TRBD1 as D (6 bases). This CDR3 spans 17 amino acids. CDR1 MNHEY and CDR2 SMNVEV come from the germline V gene (reference sequence). V gave up 4 bases and J gave up 3 bases, with 18 bases separating them. CDR3 in DNA: TGTGCCAGCAGTTATGGCCGGGGGGCTACTCCTAATGAAAAACTGTTTTTT. Translating it yields CASSYGRGATPNEKLFF.

The chain links TRBV10-3 to TRBJ1-5; D gene uncertain. V was pared by 6 bases and J by 3 bases, with 12 bases between. Germline CDR1 and CDR2: ENHRY and SYGVKD. This CDR3 is built from 14 residues. The CDR3 bases are TGTGCCATCAGCCCCCAGACCTCCAATCAGCCCCAGCATTTT. Translation gives CAISPQTSNQPQHF.

The chain recombines TRBV30 with TRBJ1-1, with a weak D call TRBD1 (5 bases). CDR3 size: 11 residues. Germline CDR1 reads GTSNPN; CDR2 reads SVGIG (reference sequence). Between the trimmed V and J ends, which lost 4 bases and 6 bases, there was a span of 9 bases. CDR3 nucleotides: TGTGCCTGGACCCGAGGGGCTGAAGCTTTCTTT. As protein: CAWTRGAEAFF. The complete variable domain, with remaining parts taken from reference TRBV30 and TRBJ1-1, reads SQTIHQWPATLVQPVGSPLSLECTVEGTSNPNLYWYRQAAGRGLQLLFYSVGIGQISSEVPQNLSASRPQDRQFILSSKKLLLSDSGFYLCAWTRGAEAFFGQGTRLTVV.

The V gene is TRBV13, the J gene TRBJ2-1; TRBD2 agrees at 11 bases. CDR3 size: 18 residues. Unmatched junction bases numbered 10, after V lost 1 base and J lost 5 bases. Germline loops: CDR1 PRHDT, CDR2 FYEKMQ (reference sequence). DNA of the CDR3: TGTGCCAGCAGCTTAGAATCCCCCGTAGCGGGGGGGAACAATGAGCAGTTCTTC. Its protein product is CASSLESPVAGGNNEQFF.

V gene TRBV30 combines with J gene TRBJ1-4; D is unresolved. The CDR3 is 9 amino acids. CDR1 and CDR2 from the germline V gene are GTSNPN and SVGIG (reference sequence). V was cut by 8 bases and J by 7 bases, with 5 bases left in between. CDR3 in amino acids: CARAEKLFF. The CDR3 region has the DNA TGTGCCCGCGCTGAAAAACTGTTTTTT.

J is TRBJ2-2 and V is TRBV7-3; no clear D gene. V was trimmed by 2 bases and J by 0 bases, leaving 7 bases between them. Per germline, CDR1 SGHTA and CDR2 FQGTGA. The CDR3 has 15 amino acids. The chain's CDR3 is CASSLGIANTGELFF. The CDR3 nucleotides are TGTGCCAGCAGCTTAGGAATCGCGAACACCGGGGAGCTGTTTTTT.

This clone was recorded once. The CDR3 nucleotides are TGTGCCAGCAGCCCTATAAATAATTGGGGTTTTGACACTGAAGCTTTCTTT. It is translated as CASSPINNWGFDTEAFF. The genes are TRBV7-9 and TRBJ1-1; D uncertain. Germline V CDR1 and CDR2: SEHNR, FQNEAQ (reference sequence). V was cut by 5 bases and J by 3 bases, with 22 bases left in between. There are 17 residues in the CDR3.

V gene TRBV4-2 combines with J gene TRBJ1-1; perhaps TRBD1 as D (5 bases). Germline loops: CDR1 LGHNA, CDR2 YNFKEQ. V was pared by 2 bases and J by 1 base, with 17 bases between. The CDR3 extends over 17 amino acids. As DNA, the CDR3 is TGTGCCAGCAGCCAACACCCTTGGGGAACAGGGAACACTGAAGCTTTCTTT. Its protein product is CASSQHPWGTGNTEAFF.

Turning to this clone: This CDR3 is also generated by other DNA sequences in the sample. In DNA, the CDR3 is TGTGCCAGCAGCTTGGCCGTGGCTGAAGCTTTCTTT. Translating gives CASSLAVAEAFF. The rearrangement links TRBV7-9 to TRBJ1-1, with unresolved D. V was trimmed by 3 bases and J by 6 bases, leaving 8 bases between them. In germline, CDR1 is SEHNR, CDR2 FQNEAQ (reference sequence). This CDR3 has 12 residues.

The V and J genes are TRBV18 and TRBJ1-2; 7 nucleotides match TRBD1. This CDR3 is built from 14 residues. Germline V gene lookup returns CDR1 KGHSH and CDR2 LQKENI. V trimming: 5 bases; J trimming: 2 bases; junction bases outside the gene matches: 5. The CDR3 coding sequence is TGTGCCAGCTCAGGGACAGACTGGAACTATGGCTACACCTTC. Its protein product is CASSGTDWNYGYTF.

On this clone: The sample contains more than one DNA sequence encoding this CDR3. The CDR3 reads CASSPRGGSYEQYF. DNA of the CDR3: TGTGCCAGCAGCCCCCGCGGTGGCTCCTACGAGCAGTACTTC. The V call is TRBV6-2 or TRBV6-3, the J call TRBJ2-7; no reliable D call. CDR1 is MNHEY and CDR2 is SVGEGT in the germline V gene. CDR3 length equals 14 residues. Trimming took 6 bases from V and 0 from J, leaving 12 bases between them.

The chain recombines TRBV2 with TRBJ1-6; D call uncertain. Between the trimmed V and J ends, which lost 0 bases and 5 bases, there was a span of 8 bases. The CDR3 runs to 15 residues. Germline lookup yields CDR1 SNHLY and CDR2 FYNNEI. The chain's CDR3 is CASSEALYNNSPLHF. DNA of the CDR3: TGTGCCAGCAGTGAAGCCCTTTATAATAATTCACCCCTCCACTTT.

This clone has more than one count but fewer than ten. The chain has TRBV7-9 and TRBJ1-5, with a tentative D call TRBD1 (5 bases). V dropped 3 bases and J dropped 5 bases, with 11 bases sitting between them. The CDR3 is made up of 14 amino acids. Germline CDR1 reads SEHNR; CDR2 reads FQNEAQ (reference sequence). Written as DNA, the CDR3 is TGTGCCAGCAGCTTCCAGGGTAGGGATCAGCCCCAGCATTTT. Its translation is CASSFQGRDQPQHF.

V usage is TRBV7-2 and J usage is TRBJ2-2; the D is unclear. Trimming took off 2 bases at V and 7 bases at J, with 2 bases between the two ends. CDR3 length: 11 residues. CDR1 and CDR2 (germline): SGHTA, FQGNSA. The CDR3 DNA reads TGTGCCAGCAGCTTAAACGGGGAGCTGTTTTTT. This sequence encodes CASSLNGELFF.

The genes are TRBV4-1 and TRBJ1-3; possibly TRBD1 for D (5 bases). The CDR3 spans 18 residues. Per germline, CDR1 MGHRA and CDR2 YSYEKL. The V end lost 0 bases, the J end lost 0 bases, and 15 bases lay between the germline ends. CDR3 bases: TGCGCCAGCAGCCAAGATCCACCCGGGGCCTACTCTGGAAACACCATATATTTT. Its protein is CASSQDPPGAYSGNTIYF.

Here the CDR3 reads CASSVLGQGASDTQYF. The CDR3 DNA follows: TGTGCCAGCAGCGTATTAGGACAGGGGGCCTCAGATACGCAGTATTTT. The chain is built from TRBV9 and TRBJ2-3, with TRBD1 matching 11 bases. CDR3 size: 16 residues. Germline CDR1 is SGDLS and CDR2 is YYNGEE. V was clipped by 1 base and J by 4 bases; unmatched bases: 5.